This T cell receptor beta chain is from a study of T cell repertoires in cytomegalovirus infection (dated by TCRdb to between 2017 and 2020). About the study as a whole: Because public TCR beta signatures pointed to carriage of CMV infection together with the matching HLA type, the HLA type of each donor mattered for the analysis. Points the paper makes about the study in general: The ex vivo response was dominated by HLA-C-restricted CMV-specific TCR beta clonotypes, which also provided the single most frequent clonotype in two of eight donors. Cumulative frequency of public TCR beta family members discriminated carriers of CMV infection plus the relevant HLA type in this cohort and an independent 352-donor cohort.

The reads were generated on an Illumina HiSeq 1500. Using fastp trimming at Q25 and MiXCR clonotype assembly, TCRdb reanalyzed the public sequencing data and kept in-frame beta chains. Identical CDR3 proteins give one entry, which carries the most common genes and DNA. This sample is represented by hundreds of thousands of distinct CDR3 sequences; 11% of them were singletons. Roughly 10% of the sample belongs to the ten largest clones. Turning to this clonotype: Its target antigen remains unknown. Nothing much larger sits one base from this clone, and base qualities are not available.

The TCR sequence derives from a human donor in good health (CMV status not recorded). Some clones in this sample may be carry-over from other donors' samples. The sequencing input was PBMCs.

The nucleotides read TGCGCCAGCCGACCAGGGGTTAGCTACGAGCAGTACTTC. Its amino acids are CASRPGVSYEQYF. The V and J segments used are TRBV5-1 and TRBJ2-7; D gene: possibly TRBD1, on 6 matching bases. From cysteine to phenylalanine, the CDR3 is 13 amino acids long. The read is trimmed to its CDR3 DNA, 39 bases read in frame from base 1. The V and J ends are trimmed by 7 bases and 3 bases, leaving 14 bases between them. The germline V gene supplies CDR1 SGHRS and CDR2 YFSETQ.